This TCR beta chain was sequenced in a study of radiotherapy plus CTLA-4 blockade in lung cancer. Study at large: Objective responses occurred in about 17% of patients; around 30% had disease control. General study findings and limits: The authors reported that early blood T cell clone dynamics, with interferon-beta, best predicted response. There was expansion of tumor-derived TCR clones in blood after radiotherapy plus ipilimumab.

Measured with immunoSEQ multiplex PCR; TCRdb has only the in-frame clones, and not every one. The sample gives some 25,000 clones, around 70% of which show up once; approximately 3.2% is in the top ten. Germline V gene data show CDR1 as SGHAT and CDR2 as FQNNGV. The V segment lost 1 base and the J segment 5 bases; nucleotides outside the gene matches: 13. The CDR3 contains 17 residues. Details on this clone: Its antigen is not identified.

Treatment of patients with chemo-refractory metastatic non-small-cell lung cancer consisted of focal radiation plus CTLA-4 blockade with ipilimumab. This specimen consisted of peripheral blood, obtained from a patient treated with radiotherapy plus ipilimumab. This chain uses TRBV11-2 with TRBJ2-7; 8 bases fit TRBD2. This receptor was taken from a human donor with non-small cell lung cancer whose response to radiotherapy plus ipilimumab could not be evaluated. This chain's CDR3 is CASSLVASGSRWDEQYF. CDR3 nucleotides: TGTGCCAGCAGCTTAGTAGCTAGCGGGTCCCGGTGGGACGAGCAGTACTTC.